The clone carrying this TCR beta chain has just one count. Its ends do not fully match the called genes, so a read error is possible. Here immunoSEQ multiplex PCR was the method, and the copy in TCRdb shows in-frame clones only, minus some. The sample comprises tens of thousands of clones, around nine tenths of which are singletons, and 4.8% rests with the top ten. The data were obtained in a study of blood T cell repertoires in COVID-19. The sequence came from a human donor in a cohort sampled during active COVID-19. Sequencing was carried out using peripheral blood.

The CDR3 DNA reads TGTGCTAGCAGCTTAGTCGGGACTAGGGCGAACACCGGGGAGCTGTTTTTT. Residues: CASSLVGTRANTGELFF. The V gene is TRBV7-7, the J gene TRBJ2-2, with 8 bases aligning to TRBD2. The germline V gene encodes CDR1 SSHAT and CDR2 FNYEAQ (reference sequence). CDR3 size: 17 residues.